This T cell receptor beta chain is from a study of molecular identifiers for immune sequencing clone quantification. General study findings and limits: It was shown that clones above 20 RNA copies held over 97% of effector molecules, but under 1% in naive cells. Identical TCR molecules can share a barcode, and this sharing could underestimate highly expanded clone sizes.

Previously described methods and listed TCR primers were used for bulk TCR libraries. In TCRdb, the PCR reads were re-called with MiXCR into one record per CDR3 protein. The table lists about 640,000 distinct CDR3 sequences, around 20% of them singletons. The sample holds many counts of this clonotype. Its antigen is currently unknown. Sorted naive CD8 T cells, roughly 19,000 to 1,000,000, were sequenced from 10%, 30% or 50% RNA. Germline V lookup: CDR1 SGHNT, CDR2 YYREEE (reference sequence). The CDR3 spans 15 residues. V lost 2 bases and J lost 3; bases outside the gene matches: 4. The source of this sequence is a human donor in good health. Some libraries in this study had Jurkat cell RNA spiked in. The V call is TRBV5-4, the J call TRBJ2-7; TRBD2 matches at 11 bases. Sequences were obtained from naive CD8+ T cells from blood, with Jurkat cell RNA spiked in. Subset indicated: FACS-sorted CD8+CD4-CCR7+CD45RA+ naive T cells. The CDR3 sequence: CASSFGTSGHYEQYF. The CDR3 DNA is TGTGCCAGCAGCTTTGGGACTAGCGGACACTACGAGCAGTACTTC. The whole variable domain, remainder taken from reference TRBV5-4 and TRBJ2-7, is ETGVTQSPTHLIKTRGQQVTLRCSSQSGHNTVSWYQQALGQGPQFIFQYYREEENGRGNFPPRFSGLQFPNYSSELNVNALELDDSALYLCASSFGTSGHYEQYFGPGTRLTVT.